This entry describes one T cell receptor beta chain. V lost 10 bases and J 1 base, leaving 12 bases between the germline ends. This CDR3 is 13 amino acids long. Germline V gives CDR1 LNHDA, CDR2 SQIVND (reference sequence). The PCR was carried out with 60 Vbeta primers and 13 Jbeta primers. Assay: immunoSEQ multiplex PCR; the TCRdb copy retains only in-frame clones and omits some. In the table there are roughly 180,000 clones, nearly 80% of which are singletons. The data stem from a study of cytomegalovirus exposure and HLA in healthy donors. Sample: PBMCs. The TCR originated in a woman between 25 and 40 years old in good health and CMV-seropositive. This sequence joins TRBV19 and TRBJ2-3; D not resolved. CDR3 DNA sequence: TGTGCCACTAAAAACAGAGGCACAGATACGCAGTATTTT. This sequence encodes CATKNRGTDTQYF.